This T cell receptor (beta chain) was observed in a study of CD8+CD57+ T cells in acquired aplastic anemia. Turning to the study itself: Isolated CD4+ and CD8+ cells, once sorted, yielded DNA averaging roughly 3 ug.

Whole-study results and caveats: Almost 30 sequences, all CD8+ CDR3, were shared between patients and controls.

Investigators profiled TCR beta VDJ and CDR3 from genomic DNA template. From the reads, TCRdb called clonotypes with MiXCR, one entry per CDR3 protein. The sample lists approximately 170,000 distinct CDR3 sequences; less than 50% were seen once. This clonotype was seen at least ten times. What it binds is unknown. Sequencing involved patients with CD8+CD57+ cell expansion previously shown by flow cytometry. Patients had not yet gotten any therapy when their blood was taken for sampling. Input material: sorted CD4+, CD8+, or CD8+CD57+ T cells (not recorded which) from PBMCs. This receptor was taken from a human donor with aplastic anemia.

As DNA, the CDR3 is TGTGCCAGCAGAAGACAGGGGGTATACAATGAGCAGTTCTTC. Amino acid sequence: CASRRQGVYNEQFF. V is TRBV2 and J is TRBJ2-1, with 9 bases identical to TRBD1. This CDR3 has 14 amino acids. V lost 6 bases to trimming and J lost 4 bases; unmatched junction nucleotides: 4. CDR1 and CDR2 from the germline V gene are SNHLY and FYNNEI.